Described below is a single T cell receptor (beta chain) sequence and its context. Study processing details: Reference gene primer amplification in the assay estimated nucleated cell counts. Method: immunoSEQ multiplex PCR; TCRdb's copy keeps in-frame clones and lacks some. The D gene and trimming were derived from the DNA, and the V and J assignments and clone size from that table. The table includes about 100,000 clones, 65% to 90% detected once. Enrolled through a virtual design, the participants were between about 18 and 100 years of age and came from 24 US areas. Trimming pared 1 base from V and 8 bases from J, leaving 11 bases between. CDR1 is SGHDN, CDR2 FVKESK, per germline. The CDR3 sequence is 13 residues long. The data were obtained in a study of blood T cell repertoires in COVID-19. Across the whole study: Sources were T cells, B-cell-depleted T cells, or PBMCs; the material itself was cDNA or gDNA.

Sequencing was performed on PBMCs or T cells enriched from blood (not recorded which). This receptor was taken from a woman in her forties or fifties who had recovered from COVID-19. The chain joins TRBV14 to TRBJ1-1; D uncertain. For the CDR3, the DNA is TGTGCCAGCAGCCAAGTCCCCCTTTCCGAAGCTTTCTTT. Translation: CASSQVPLSEAFF.